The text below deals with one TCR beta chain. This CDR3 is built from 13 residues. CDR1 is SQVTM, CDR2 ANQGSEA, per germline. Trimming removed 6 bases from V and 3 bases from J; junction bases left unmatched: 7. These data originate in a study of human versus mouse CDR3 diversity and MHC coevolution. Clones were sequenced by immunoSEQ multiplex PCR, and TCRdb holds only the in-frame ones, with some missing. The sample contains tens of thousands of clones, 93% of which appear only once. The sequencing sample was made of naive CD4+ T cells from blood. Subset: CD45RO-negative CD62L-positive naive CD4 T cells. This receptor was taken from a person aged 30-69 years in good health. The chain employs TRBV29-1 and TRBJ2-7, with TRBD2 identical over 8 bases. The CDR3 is CSVAGGPFYEQYF. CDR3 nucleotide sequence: TGCAGCGTCGCGGGAGGACCCTTCTACGAGCAGTACTTC.